The sequence of this TCR beta chain was determined in a study of blood T cell repertoires in COVID-19. Study information: The United States, Italy and Spain were the sources of the acute and convalescent COVID-19 samples. The cDNA or gDNA used as material had been derived from T cells, B-cell-depleted T cells, or PBMCs.

Per the authors' pipeline: Reference gene primer amplification gave nucleated cell count estimates. Some clones are missing from TCRdb's copy, which holds only in-frame ones; the method was immunoSEQ multiplex PCR. D and trimming were read from the DNA, whereas the V and J calls and clone size are those reported in that table. The sample lists approximately 160,000 clones; over 75% were seen once. The CDR3 contains 13 residues. Germline CDR1 reads MGHRA; CDR2 reads YSYEKL. The V and J ends lost 3 bases and 8 bases, in that order; junction bases with no gene match: 5. This TCR derives from a man between 65 and 80 years old who had recovered from COVID-19. V is TRBV4-1 and J is TRBJ1-2; TRBD1 agrees at 8 bases. The sample taken for sequencing was peripheral blood. CDR3 bases: TGCGCCAGCAGCCACAGGGACAGGCAGGGCTACACCTTC. This encodes CASSHRDRQGYTF.